The 8 T cell receptor beta chains presented below share a single source sample, sequenced in a study of cytomegalovirus exposure and HLA in healthy donors. Assay: immunoSEQ multiplex PCR; the TCRdb copy retains only in-frame clones and omits some. The data contain some 120,000 clones, 70% to 90% of them singletons. Sequencing was carried out using PBMCs. The receptors here all came from a young woman in good health and CMV-seronegative.

This CDR3 is CSVGAGSNQPQHF. The CDR3, as DNA: TGCAGCGTTGGGGCAGGGAGCAATCAGCCCCAGCATTTT. V usage is TRBV29-1 and J usage is TRBJ1-5, with D possibly matching TRBD1 (5 bases). Deletions cut 4 bases from V and 1 base from J, with 8 bases between. This CDR3 is built from 13 residues. Germline V gene lookup returns CDR1 SQVTM and CDR2 ANQGSEA.

The genes are TRBV6-5 and TRBJ2-3; perhaps TRBD1 as D (6 bases). The CDR3 covers 13 residues. In germline, CDR1 is MNHEY, CDR2 SVGAGI. V was cut by 6 bases and J by 2 bases, with 9 bases left in between. CDR3 DNA sequence: TGTGCCAGCAGAACAGGGAACACAGATACGCAGTATTTT. The encoded protein is CASRTGNTDTQYF.

This chain joins TRBV5-1 and TRBJ2-2; no reliable D call. CDR1 and CDR2 from the germline V gene are SGHRS and YFSETQ. The CDR3 contains 13 residues. The V gene lost 4 bases and the J gene lost 5 bases, with 9 bases spanning the gap. The CDR3 here is CASSTRQTGELFF. CDR3 nucleotides: TGCGCCAGCAGCACCCGCCAGACCGGGGAGCTGTTTTTT.

The chain recombines TRBV10-3 with TRBJ1-5, with 9 nucleotides matching TRBD1. The germline gives CDR1 ENHRY, CDR2 SYGVKD. The CDR3 totals 18 residues. The junction had 10 bases not matched to a gene; V was cut back by 4 bases and J by 0 bases. The CDR3 DNA follows: TGTGCCATCAGTGCGCCTTCACAGGGGGCTGGTAGCAATCAGCCCCAGCATTTT. This gives the protein CAISAPSQGAGSNQPQHF.

The chain couples TRBV10-3 to TRBJ1-2; possibly TRBD1 for D (6 bases). Germline CDR1 ENHRY, CDR2 SYGVKD. The CDR3 consists of 13 residues. V lost 4 bases, J lost 0 bases, and 6 bases lay in between. The CDR3, as DNA: TGTGCCATCAGTGGGACAGCTAACTATGGCTACACCTTC. Translation: CAISGTANYGYTF.

The chain is built from TRBV9 and TRBJ2-2; 7 nucleotides agree with TRBD2. CDR3 length: 17 amino acids. With 3 bases clipped from V and 1 base from J, the junction kept 9 bases outside the gene matches. Germline-derived CDR1 and CDR2 are SGDLS and YYNGEE. This CDR3 is CASSAPESGVNTGELFF. Here the CDR3 DNA reads TGTGCCAGCAGCGCCCCAGAGAGCGGGGTGAACACCGGGGAGCTGTTTTTT.

The chain couples TRBV18 to TRBJ2-7, with a weak D call TRBD2 (5 bases). The V end lost 2 bases, the J end lost 0 bases, and 8 bases lay between the germline ends. Germline V lookup: CDR1 KGHSH, CDR2 LQKENI. The CDR3 spans 14 residues. The chain's CDR3 is CASSPSGDSYEQYF. The CDR3 DNA follows: TGTGCCAGCTCACCAAGCGGCGACTCCTACGAGCAGTACTTC.

Ten or more counts support this clone. The rearrangement links TRBV29-1 to TRBJ1-2; a possible D gene is TRBD1 (6 bases). Germline V gives CDR1 SQVTM, CDR2 ANQGSEA. Trimming removed 4 bases at V and 2 bases at J, with 11 bases between. The length of the CDR3 is 13 residues. This chain's CDR3 is CSVVRTDNYGYTF. In DNA, the CDR3 is TGCAGCGTTGTCAGGACAGACAACTATGGCTACACCTTC.